One and the same sample provided the 31 T cell receptor beta chains below, sequenced in a study of blood T cell repertoires in COVID-19. Some clones are missing from TCRdb's copy, which holds only in-frame ones; the method was immunoSEQ multiplex PCR. The table shows some 33,000 clones, with approximately 90% occurring only once. Material for sequencing was peripheral blood. The receptor set was obtained from a man aged 55-75 years with acute or convalescent COVID-19.

The V and J genes are TRBV4-1 and TRBJ2-1, with TRBD2 matching 11 bases. After removal of 1 base from V and 3 bases from J, the junction contained 8 bases not matched to a gene. Germline values: CDR1 MGHRA, CDR2 YSYEKL. This CDR3 comprises 18 residues. CDR3 sequence: CASSQGASGRFGYNEQFF. The CDR3 DNA sequence: TGCGCCAGCAGCCAAGGGGCTAGCGGGAGGTTTGGCTACAATGAGCAGTTCTTC.

The chain links TRBV7-9 to TRBJ2-1; perhaps TRBD2 as D (5 bases). This CDR3 has 12 amino acids. The germline V gene has CDR1 SEHNR and CDR2 FQNEAQ (reference sequence). V gave up 0 bases and J gave up 10 bases, with 7 bases separating them. CDR3 loop: CASSLAGVEQFF. In DNA, the CDR3 is TGTGCCAGCAGCTTAGCGGGAGTGGAGCAGTTCTTC.

This clone was observed once. This chain joins TRBV7-9 and TRBJ1-6, with TRBD1 identical over 8 bases. Per germline, CDR1 SEHNR and CDR2 FQNEAQ (reference sequence). The CDR3 is made up of 14 amino acids. The J segment lost 8 bases and the V segment lost 3 bases, leaving 3 bases of the junction unmatched. The CDR3 DNA reads as TGTGCCAGCAGCTTGTCAGGGGGCCATTCACCCCTCCACTTT. As protein: CASSLSGGHSPLHF.

This chain uses TRBV11-3 with TRBJ2-2; weak D call: TRBD2 (5 bases). The V gene's germline CDR1 is SGHNT and CDR2 YENEEA. This CDR3 contains 16 residues. Trimming took 5 bases from V and 4 from J, leaving 17 bases between them. CDR3 in amino acids: CASSLKGSLGTGELFF. The CDR3 bases are TGTGCCAGCAGCCTTAAAGGGAGTCTGGGCACCGGGGAGCTGTTTTTT.

This chain joins TRBV12-3 or TRBV12-4 and TRBJ2-7; D gene uncertain. V shed 0 bases and J shed 1 base, with 4 bases lying between them. The CDR3 has 13 amino acids. The CDR3 spells CASSLAQSYEQYF. The CDR3 nucleotides read TGTGCCAGCAGTTTAGCGCAGTCCTACGAGCAGTACTTC.

This chain joins TRBV2 and TRBJ2-7; D might be TRBD1 (7 bases). Germline assignment: CDR1 SNHLY and CDR2 FYNNEI. This CDR3 is 11 amino acids long. V was pared by 5 bases and J by 6 bases, with 8 bases between. The CDR3 DNA is TGTGCCAGCAGTCAGGGGGGCGAGCAGTACTTC. Translation gives CASSQGGEQYF. Filled out from reference TRBV2 and TRBJ2-7, the complete variable domain reads EPEVTQTPSHQVTQMGQEVILRCVPISNHLYFYWYRQILGQKVEFLVSFYNNEISEKSEIFDDQFSVERPDGSNFTLKIRSTKLEDSAMYFCASSQGGEQYFGPGTRLTVT.

The chain couples TRBV7-2 to TRBJ1-5; weak D call: TRBD1 (5 bases). Trimming pared 1 base from V and 7 bases from J, leaving 11 bases between. This CDR3 contains 14 residues. Germline CDR1 and CDR2: SGHTA and FQGNSA. In DNA form, the CDR3 reads TGTGCCAGCAGCTTAGTTTCAGGGCGCCAGCCCCAGCATTTT. Its translation: CASSLVSGRQPQHF.

This clone was counted a single time. V is TRBV12-3 or TRBV12-4 and J is TRBJ2-3, with D perhaps matching TRBD1 (6 bases). CDR3 length: 13 residues. Trimming took 2 bases from V and 6 from J, leaving 9 bases between them. The CDR3 DNA is TGTGCCAGCAGTTTAAGGGGGTGGGATACGCAGTATTTT. Translation: CASSLRGWDTQYF.

The chain combines TRBV4-1 with TRBJ1-4; D ambiguous. The CDR3 loop spans 14 amino acids. CDR1 and CDR2 from the germline V gene are MGHRA and YSYEKL. The V end lost 0 bases, the J end lost 8 bases, and 10 bases lay between the germline ends. CDR3 loop: CASSQETGWEKLFF. DNA for the CDR3: TGCGCCAGCAGCCAAGAGACGGGGTGGGAAAAACTGTTTTTT.

V usage is TRBV10-3 and J usage is TRBJ2-3, with a weak D call TRBD2 (6 bases). Germline CDR1 and CDR2: ENHRY and SYGVKD. V was cut by 4 bases and J by 4 bases, with 12 bases left in between. The CDR3 covers 14 residues. The CDR3 reads CAISVTGAPDTQYF. CDR3 bases: TGTGCCATCAGTGTAACGGGAGCTCCAGATACGCAGTATTTT.

This rearrangement joins TRBV19 to TRBJ2-7; 10 bases align to TRBD1. Germline-derived CDR1 and CDR2 are LNHDA and SQIVND (reference sequence). V shed 6 bases and J 5 bases; nucleotides not matched to a gene: 10. The CDR3 runs to 15 residues. CDR3 sequence: CASSQDRGRWDEQYF. For the CDR3, the DNA is TGTGCCAGTAGCCAGGACAGGGGGAGATGGGACGAGCAGTACTTC.

This clone appeared once. The CDR3 spells CSVGGDSYGYTF. CDR3 DNA: TGCAGCGTTGGGGGGGACTCGTATGGCTACACCTTC. This sequence joins TRBV29-1 and TRBJ1-2; tentative D call: TRBD1 (5 bases). This CDR3 contains 12 residues. V gave up 4 bases and J gave up 5 bases, with 11 bases separating them. Germline assignment: CDR1 SQVTM and CDR2 ANQGSEA.

The V and J genes are TRBV5-1 and TRBJ2-3; the D gene is possibly TRBD1 (6 bases). Germline CDR1 reads SGHRS; CDR2 reads YFSETQ. Trimming cost V 4 bases and J 5 bases, with 14 bases left between them. The CDR3 extends over 14 amino acids. The CDR3: CASSPDRTGDTQYF. In DNA form, the CDR3 reads TGCGCCAGCAGCCCTGACAGGACGGGAGATACGCAGTATTTT.

This chain joins TRBV19 and TRBJ2-3; 10 nucleotides line up with TRBD2. Germline lookup yields CDR1 LNHDA and CDR2 SQIVND (reference sequence). The junction had 9 bases not matched to a gene; V was cut back by 3 bases and J by 6 bases. This CDR3 contains 16 residues. The CDR3 sequence: CASSITASGRYDTQYF. Here the CDR3 DNA reads TGTGCCAGTAGTATTACGGCTAGCGGGAGATATGATACGCAGTATTTT.

This sequence joins TRBV24-1 and TRBJ2-3, with 14 bases aligning to TRBD2. The CDR3 totals 21 residues. Germline V lookup: CDR1 KGHDR, CDR2 SFDVKD. V lost 5 bases to trimming and J lost 0 bases; unmatched junction nucleotides: 15. The CDR3 region is CATSVLPGLAGERSSTDTQYF. The CDR3 DNA follows: TGTGCCACCAGTGTCCTTCCGGGACTAGCGGGGGAACGATCTAGCACAGATACGCAGTATTTT.

V and J are TRBV7-6 and TRBJ2-3; D may be TRBD1 (5 bases). The V end was cut by 1 base, the J end by 4 bases, with 18 bases between. Germline V CDR1 and CDR2: SGHVS, FNYEAQ. The CDR3 is made up of 17 amino acids. Written as DNA, the CDR3 is TGTGCCAGCAGCTTAGAAGGACAACTGAATCGGCCAGATACGCAGTATTTT. Protein product: CASSLEGQLNRPDTQYF.

The chain is built from TRBV21-1 and TRBJ2-4; the table's D call TRBD2 went unverified against the DNA. TRBV21-1 is a listed pseudogene. This CDR3 is built from 23 residues. DNA for the CDR3: TGTGCCAGCAGCAAAGTTTGCGAGTCTTACGGGACTAGCAGTCCCCTAGCCAAAAACATTCAGTACTTC. Translating it yields CASSKVCESYGTSSPLAKNIQYF.

V and J are TRBV28 and TRBJ2-7; 8 bases match TRBD2. The CDR3 is made up of 15 amino acids. In germline, CDR1 is MDHEN, CDR2 SYDVKM. The V and J ends lost 5 bases and 3 bases, in that order; junction bases with no gene match: 9. The DNA for the CDR3 is TGTGCCAGCAGTAGTGGAACGGGAGGGCTCTACGAGCAGTACTTC. It is translated as CASSSGTGGLYEQYF.

V usage is TRBV2 and J usage is TRBJ2-1, with D possibly matching TRBD2 (12 bases). The length of the CDR3 is 21 residues. Germline V CDR1 and CDR2: SNHLY, FYNNEI. Trimming removed 5 bases from V and 0 bases from J, with 29 bases in between. The CDR3 protein is CASSPRGTGGTSGHSYNEQFF. The DNA of the CDR3 is TGTGCCAGCAGTCCCCGGGGGACAGGGGGGACTAGCGGGCACTCCTACAATGAGCAGTTCTTC.

The rearrangement links TRBV11-3 to TRBJ2-1; weak D call: TRBD2 (6 bases). Trimming shortened V by 2 bases and J by 5 bases, and 16 bases separated the two germline ends. CDR1 is SGHNT and CDR2 is YENEEA in the germline V gene. The CDR3 is 16 amino acids. The CDR3, as DNA: TGTGCCAGCAGCTTATTCAGCCTAGCGTCAGACAATGAGCAGTTCTTC. Protein sequence: CASSLFSLASDNEQFF.

The chain joins TRBV21-1 to TRBJ1-1. TRBV21-1 is labeled a pseudogene. The CDR3 runs 21 residues. In DNA form, the CDR3 reads TGTGCCAGCAGCACGACTACCACCCCGCGGGACGGGGATCGATGGGACACTGAAGCTTTCTTT. Translation: CASSTTTTPRDGDRWDTEAFF.

In its sample, this clone was seen once. The genes are TRBV6-5 and TRBJ1-5, with 8 bases aligning to TRBD1. The germline V gene encodes CDR1 MNHEY and CDR2 SVGAGI. The trim removed 10 bases at V and 3 bases at J, leaving 11 bases unmatched. The length of the CDR3 is 15 residues. CDR3 nucleotides: TGTGCCACTTGGAAGGGGACAGGAACCAATCAGCCCCAGCATTTT. Protein: CATWKGTGTNQPQHF.

The CDR3 DNA follows: TGTGCCAGCTCACCTCAGCGGAACACCGGGGAGCTGTTTTTT. This codes for CASSPQRNTGELFF. This chain uses TRBV18 with TRBJ2-2; D gene unclear. The CDR3 is 14 amino acids. Germline CDR1 KGHSH, CDR2 LQKENI. The V end lost 3 bases, the J end lost 1 base, and 6 bases lay between the germline ends.

The rearrangement links TRBV28 to TRBJ1-2; 10 bases align to TRBD1. This CDR3 has 15 amino acids. The J segment lost 4 bases and the V segment lost 5 bases, leaving 7 bases of the junction unmatched. Looked up from germline, CDR1 is MDHEN and CDR2 is SYDVKM. The CDR3 region has the DNA TGTGCCAGCAGTGCCTCCTGGACAGGGGGCTATGGCTACACCTTC. Translated, it gives CASSASWTGGYGYTF.

The chain carries TRBV6-2 or TRBV6-3 and TRBJ2-5; 9 nucleotides align to TRBD2. Germline trimming cut 5 bases from V and 4 bases from J; bases unmatched to any gene: 14. CDR3 length: 17 amino acids. CDR1 is MNHEY, CDR2 SVGEGT, per germline. The CDR3 here is CASSHPGDSGRRETQYF. CDR3 DNA sequence: TGTGCCAGCAGTCACCCGGGGGATAGCGGGAGAAGAGAGACCCAGTACTTC.

The chain combines TRBV18 with TRBJ2-5, with D perhaps matching TRBD1 (6 bases). The CDR3 is 14 residues long. Per germline, CDR1 KGHSH and CDR2 LQKENI. With 3 bases removed from V and 5 bases from J, the gap between germline ends came to 13 bases. For the CDR3, the DNA is TGTGCCAGCTCACCTACCAGGGACACTGAGACCCAGTACTTC. Residues: CASSPTRDTETQYF.

V gene TRBV10-2 combines with J gene TRBJ1-6, with a tentative D call TRBD1 (5 bases). This CDR3 has 13 amino acids. V was cut by 4 bases and J by 7 bases, with 8 bases left in between. CDR1 and CDR2 (germline): WSHSY, SAAADI. CDR3 protein: CASSGQGNSPLHF. Written as DNA, the CDR3 is TGCGCCAGCAGTGGGCAGGGAAATTCACCCCTCCACTTT.

This chain links TRBV7-2 with TRBJ2-1; 9 positions match TRBD2. Germline CDR1 and CDR2: SGHTA and FQGNSA. J was trimmed by 10 bases and V by 4 bases; bases with no gene match: 8. The CDR3 contains 14 residues. This chain's CDR3 is CASSSGLALREQFF. The CDR3 DNA sequence: TGTGCCAGCAGCTCGGGACTAGCTCTTCGGGAGCAGTTCTTC.

The chain couples TRBV6-4 to TRBJ1-1; TRBD1 might be the D (6 bases). The CDR3 covers 13 residues. With 4 bases removed from V and 7 bases from J, the gap between germline ends came to 13 bases. The germline CDR1 and CDR2 sequences are MRHNA and SNTAGT. CDR3 sequence reads: CASSVGGASEAFF. CDR3 DNA sequence: TGTGCCAGCAGTGTAGGGGGGGCTAGTGAAGCTTTCTTT.

The chain links TRBV5-4 to TRBJ2-7, with D tentatively TRBD2 (6 bases). The germline gives CDR1 SGHNT, CDR2 YYREEE (reference sequence). The CDR3 has 17 residues. Trimming took off 2 bases at V and 2 bases at J, with 20 bases between the two ends. Here the CDR3 DNA reads TGTGCCAGCAGCTTTGATTCCGTCGGGGGAACCCCCTACGAGCAGTACTTC. The encoded protein is CASSFDSVGGTPYEQYF. Supplemented by reference TRBV5-4 and TRBJ2-7, the full variable domain reads ETGVTQSPTHLIKTRGQQVTLRCSSQSGHNTVSWYQQALGQGPQFIFQYYREEENGRGNFPPRFSGLQFPNYSSELNVNALELDDSALYLCASSFDSVGGTPYEQYFGPGTRLTVT.

The chain couples TRBV6-5 to TRBJ1-2; D uncertain. CDR3 size: 14 residues. The germline V gene has CDR1 MNHEY and CDR2 SVGAGI. V was shortened by 8 bases and J by 4 bases, with 17 bases between the two germline ends. CDR3 residues: CASSLSPPSYGYTF. The CDR3 DNA follows: TGTGCCAGCTCACTCTCTCCACCCTCCTATGGCTACACCTTC.